One T cell receptor beta chain is described in this entry. The CDR3 end shows no conserved phenylalanine or tryptophan, and so a read error is likely. Using a J-beta primer mix together with a sample-barcoded 5' primer, a second PCR was run for roughly 7 to 11 cycles. The authors tagged each cDNA molecule using a template-switch adaptor with 12 random nucleotides. TCRdb passed the 5' RACE reads through MiXCR, listing each CDR3 protein once. The table shows about 1.6 million distinct CDR3 sequences, with 30% to 40% occurring only once. Per germline, CDR1 MGHRA and CDR2 YSYEKL. The CDR3 contains 15 residues. J gave up 7 bases and V 4 bases, and 12 bases lay outside the gene matches. These data originate in a study of blood T cells in healthy people across ages.

The TCR sequence derives from a woman in her twenties or thirties in good health. The chain links TRBV4-1 to TRBJ1-2; TRBD1 matches at 7 bases. The sequencing sample was made of blood. CDR3: CASSPDRERPGGYTC. The DNA of the CDR3 is TGCGCCAGCAGCCCTGACAGGGAGAGACCTGGTGGCTACACCTGC.